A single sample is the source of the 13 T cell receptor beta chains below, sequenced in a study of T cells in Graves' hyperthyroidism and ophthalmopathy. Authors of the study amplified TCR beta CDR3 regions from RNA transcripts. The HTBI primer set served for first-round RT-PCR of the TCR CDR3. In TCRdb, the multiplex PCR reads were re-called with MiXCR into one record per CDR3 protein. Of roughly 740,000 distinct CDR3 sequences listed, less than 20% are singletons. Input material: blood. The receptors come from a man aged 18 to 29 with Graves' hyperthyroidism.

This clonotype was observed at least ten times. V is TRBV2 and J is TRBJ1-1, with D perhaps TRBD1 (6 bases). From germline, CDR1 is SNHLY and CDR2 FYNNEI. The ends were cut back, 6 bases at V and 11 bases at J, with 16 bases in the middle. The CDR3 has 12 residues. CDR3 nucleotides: TGTGCCAGCAGCGCAAGGGGGGGAGTGGCTTTCTTT. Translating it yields CASSARGGVAFF.

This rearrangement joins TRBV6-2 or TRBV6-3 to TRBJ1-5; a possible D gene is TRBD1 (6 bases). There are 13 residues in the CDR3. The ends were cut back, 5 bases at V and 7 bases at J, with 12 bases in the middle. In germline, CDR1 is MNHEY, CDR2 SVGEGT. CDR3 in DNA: TGTGCCAGCAGTGTACAGGGTTACCAGCCCCAGCATTTT. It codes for CASSVQGYQPQHF.

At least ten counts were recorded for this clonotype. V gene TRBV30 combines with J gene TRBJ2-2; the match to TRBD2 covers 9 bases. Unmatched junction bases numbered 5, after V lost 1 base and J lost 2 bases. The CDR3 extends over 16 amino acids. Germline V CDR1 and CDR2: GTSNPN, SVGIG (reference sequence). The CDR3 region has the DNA TGTGCCTGGAGTGGACTAGCGGACCTCAACACCGGGGAGCTGTTTTTT. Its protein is CAWSGLADLNTGELFF.

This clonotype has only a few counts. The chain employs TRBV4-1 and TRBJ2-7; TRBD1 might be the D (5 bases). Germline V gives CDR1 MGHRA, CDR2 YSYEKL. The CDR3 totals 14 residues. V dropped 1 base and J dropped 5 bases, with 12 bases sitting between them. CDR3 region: CASSQGDSSHEQYF. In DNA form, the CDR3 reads TGCGCCAGCAGCCAAGGAGACAGTTCCCACGAGCAGTACTTC.

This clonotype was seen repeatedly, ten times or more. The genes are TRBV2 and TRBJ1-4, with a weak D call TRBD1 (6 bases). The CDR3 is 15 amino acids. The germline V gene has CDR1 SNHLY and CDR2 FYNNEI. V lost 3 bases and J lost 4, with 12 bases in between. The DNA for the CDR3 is TGTGCCAGCAGTGACCGGGCCAGGGGTAATGAAAAACTGTTTTTT. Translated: CASSDRARGNEKLFF. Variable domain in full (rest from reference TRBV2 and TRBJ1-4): EPEVTQTPSHQVTQMGQEVILRCVPISNHLYFYWYRQILGQKVEFLVSFYNNEISEKSEIFDDQFSVERPDGSNFTLKIRSTKLEDSAMYFCASSDRARGNEKLFFGSGTQLSVL.

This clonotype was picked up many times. CDR3 sequence (DNA): TGTGCCAGCAGCGCCCTGACAGGGGTGGTCGGAGAGACCCAGTACTTC. Translated: CASSALTGVVGETQYF. The chain employs TRBV11-2 and TRBJ2-5, with 8 bases aligning to TRBD1. V shed 5 bases, J shed 4 bases, and the junction held 12 bases outside the gene matches. The germline V gene encodes CDR1 SGHAT and CDR2 FQNNGV. There are 16 residues in the CDR3.

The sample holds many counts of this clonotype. This chain's CDR3 is CASSLDSSQETQYF. The CDR3 nucleotides are TGTGCCAGCAGTTTAGACAGCAGTCAAGAGACCCAGTACTTC. The V call is TRBV28, the J call TRBJ2-5, with D possibly matching TRBD1 (5 bases). V lost 2 bases, J lost 2 bases, and 9 bases lay in between. In germline, CDR1 is MDHEN, CDR2 SYDVKM. The length of the CDR3 is 14 residues. Variable domain in full (rest from reference TRBV28 and TRBJ2-5): DVKVTQSSRYLVKRTGEKVFLECVQDMDHENMFWYRQDPGLGLRLIYFSYDVKMKEKGDIPEGYSVSREKKERFSLILESASTNQTSMYLCASSLDSSQETQYFGPGTRLLVL.

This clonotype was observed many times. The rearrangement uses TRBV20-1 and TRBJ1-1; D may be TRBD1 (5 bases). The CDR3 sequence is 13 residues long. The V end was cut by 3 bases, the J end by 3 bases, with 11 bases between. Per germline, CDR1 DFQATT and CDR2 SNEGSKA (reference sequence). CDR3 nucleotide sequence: TGCAGTGCTAGGGGGGGGTTGGACACTGAAGCTTTCTTT. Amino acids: CSARGGLDTEAFF.

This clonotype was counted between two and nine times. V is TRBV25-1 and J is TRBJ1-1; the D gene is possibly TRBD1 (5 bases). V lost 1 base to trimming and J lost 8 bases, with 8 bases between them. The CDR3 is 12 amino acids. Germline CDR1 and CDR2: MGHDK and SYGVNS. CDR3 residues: CASSEFGDEAFF. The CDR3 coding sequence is TGTGCCAGCAGTGAATTCGGGGACGAAGCTTTCTTT. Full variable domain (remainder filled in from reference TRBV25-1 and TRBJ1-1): EADIYQTPRYLVIGTGKKITLECSQTMGHDKMYWYQQDPGMELHLIHYSYGVNSTEKGDLSSESTVSRIRTEHFPLTLESARPSHTSQYLCASSEFGDEAFFGQGTRLTVV.

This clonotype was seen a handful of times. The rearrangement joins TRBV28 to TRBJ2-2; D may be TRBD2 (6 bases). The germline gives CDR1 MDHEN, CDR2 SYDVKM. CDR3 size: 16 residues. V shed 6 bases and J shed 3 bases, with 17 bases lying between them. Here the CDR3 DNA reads TGTGCCAGCAGGCCCCCTACCGGGGGTTACACCGGGGAGCTGTTTTTT. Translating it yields CASRPPTGGYTGELFF.

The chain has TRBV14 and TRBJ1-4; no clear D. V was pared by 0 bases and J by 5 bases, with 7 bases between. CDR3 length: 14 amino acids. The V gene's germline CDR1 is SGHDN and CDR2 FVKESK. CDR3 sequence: CASSQDRLNEKLFF. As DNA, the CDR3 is TGTGCCAGCAGCCAAGACCGGCTGAATGAAAAACTGTTTTTT.

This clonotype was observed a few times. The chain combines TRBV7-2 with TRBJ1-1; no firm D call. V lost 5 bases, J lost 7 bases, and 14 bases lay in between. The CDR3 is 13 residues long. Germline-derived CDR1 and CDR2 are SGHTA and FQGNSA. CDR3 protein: CASSPMEGFEAFF. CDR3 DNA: TGTGCCAGCAGCCCAATGGAAGGATTTGAAGCTTTCTTT.

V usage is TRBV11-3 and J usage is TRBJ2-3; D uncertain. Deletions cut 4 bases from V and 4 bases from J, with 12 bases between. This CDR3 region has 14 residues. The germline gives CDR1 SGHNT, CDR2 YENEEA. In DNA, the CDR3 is TGTGCCAGCAGCTCGCAAGCGCAAGCAGATACGCAGTATTTT. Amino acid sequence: CASSSQAQADTQYF. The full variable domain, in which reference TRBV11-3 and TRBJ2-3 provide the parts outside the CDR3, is EAGVVQSPRYKIIEKKQPVAFWCNPISGHNTLYWYLQNLGQGPELLIRYENEEAVDDSQLPKDRFSAERLKGVDSTLKIQPAELGDSAVYLCASSSQAQADTQYFGPGTRLTVL.